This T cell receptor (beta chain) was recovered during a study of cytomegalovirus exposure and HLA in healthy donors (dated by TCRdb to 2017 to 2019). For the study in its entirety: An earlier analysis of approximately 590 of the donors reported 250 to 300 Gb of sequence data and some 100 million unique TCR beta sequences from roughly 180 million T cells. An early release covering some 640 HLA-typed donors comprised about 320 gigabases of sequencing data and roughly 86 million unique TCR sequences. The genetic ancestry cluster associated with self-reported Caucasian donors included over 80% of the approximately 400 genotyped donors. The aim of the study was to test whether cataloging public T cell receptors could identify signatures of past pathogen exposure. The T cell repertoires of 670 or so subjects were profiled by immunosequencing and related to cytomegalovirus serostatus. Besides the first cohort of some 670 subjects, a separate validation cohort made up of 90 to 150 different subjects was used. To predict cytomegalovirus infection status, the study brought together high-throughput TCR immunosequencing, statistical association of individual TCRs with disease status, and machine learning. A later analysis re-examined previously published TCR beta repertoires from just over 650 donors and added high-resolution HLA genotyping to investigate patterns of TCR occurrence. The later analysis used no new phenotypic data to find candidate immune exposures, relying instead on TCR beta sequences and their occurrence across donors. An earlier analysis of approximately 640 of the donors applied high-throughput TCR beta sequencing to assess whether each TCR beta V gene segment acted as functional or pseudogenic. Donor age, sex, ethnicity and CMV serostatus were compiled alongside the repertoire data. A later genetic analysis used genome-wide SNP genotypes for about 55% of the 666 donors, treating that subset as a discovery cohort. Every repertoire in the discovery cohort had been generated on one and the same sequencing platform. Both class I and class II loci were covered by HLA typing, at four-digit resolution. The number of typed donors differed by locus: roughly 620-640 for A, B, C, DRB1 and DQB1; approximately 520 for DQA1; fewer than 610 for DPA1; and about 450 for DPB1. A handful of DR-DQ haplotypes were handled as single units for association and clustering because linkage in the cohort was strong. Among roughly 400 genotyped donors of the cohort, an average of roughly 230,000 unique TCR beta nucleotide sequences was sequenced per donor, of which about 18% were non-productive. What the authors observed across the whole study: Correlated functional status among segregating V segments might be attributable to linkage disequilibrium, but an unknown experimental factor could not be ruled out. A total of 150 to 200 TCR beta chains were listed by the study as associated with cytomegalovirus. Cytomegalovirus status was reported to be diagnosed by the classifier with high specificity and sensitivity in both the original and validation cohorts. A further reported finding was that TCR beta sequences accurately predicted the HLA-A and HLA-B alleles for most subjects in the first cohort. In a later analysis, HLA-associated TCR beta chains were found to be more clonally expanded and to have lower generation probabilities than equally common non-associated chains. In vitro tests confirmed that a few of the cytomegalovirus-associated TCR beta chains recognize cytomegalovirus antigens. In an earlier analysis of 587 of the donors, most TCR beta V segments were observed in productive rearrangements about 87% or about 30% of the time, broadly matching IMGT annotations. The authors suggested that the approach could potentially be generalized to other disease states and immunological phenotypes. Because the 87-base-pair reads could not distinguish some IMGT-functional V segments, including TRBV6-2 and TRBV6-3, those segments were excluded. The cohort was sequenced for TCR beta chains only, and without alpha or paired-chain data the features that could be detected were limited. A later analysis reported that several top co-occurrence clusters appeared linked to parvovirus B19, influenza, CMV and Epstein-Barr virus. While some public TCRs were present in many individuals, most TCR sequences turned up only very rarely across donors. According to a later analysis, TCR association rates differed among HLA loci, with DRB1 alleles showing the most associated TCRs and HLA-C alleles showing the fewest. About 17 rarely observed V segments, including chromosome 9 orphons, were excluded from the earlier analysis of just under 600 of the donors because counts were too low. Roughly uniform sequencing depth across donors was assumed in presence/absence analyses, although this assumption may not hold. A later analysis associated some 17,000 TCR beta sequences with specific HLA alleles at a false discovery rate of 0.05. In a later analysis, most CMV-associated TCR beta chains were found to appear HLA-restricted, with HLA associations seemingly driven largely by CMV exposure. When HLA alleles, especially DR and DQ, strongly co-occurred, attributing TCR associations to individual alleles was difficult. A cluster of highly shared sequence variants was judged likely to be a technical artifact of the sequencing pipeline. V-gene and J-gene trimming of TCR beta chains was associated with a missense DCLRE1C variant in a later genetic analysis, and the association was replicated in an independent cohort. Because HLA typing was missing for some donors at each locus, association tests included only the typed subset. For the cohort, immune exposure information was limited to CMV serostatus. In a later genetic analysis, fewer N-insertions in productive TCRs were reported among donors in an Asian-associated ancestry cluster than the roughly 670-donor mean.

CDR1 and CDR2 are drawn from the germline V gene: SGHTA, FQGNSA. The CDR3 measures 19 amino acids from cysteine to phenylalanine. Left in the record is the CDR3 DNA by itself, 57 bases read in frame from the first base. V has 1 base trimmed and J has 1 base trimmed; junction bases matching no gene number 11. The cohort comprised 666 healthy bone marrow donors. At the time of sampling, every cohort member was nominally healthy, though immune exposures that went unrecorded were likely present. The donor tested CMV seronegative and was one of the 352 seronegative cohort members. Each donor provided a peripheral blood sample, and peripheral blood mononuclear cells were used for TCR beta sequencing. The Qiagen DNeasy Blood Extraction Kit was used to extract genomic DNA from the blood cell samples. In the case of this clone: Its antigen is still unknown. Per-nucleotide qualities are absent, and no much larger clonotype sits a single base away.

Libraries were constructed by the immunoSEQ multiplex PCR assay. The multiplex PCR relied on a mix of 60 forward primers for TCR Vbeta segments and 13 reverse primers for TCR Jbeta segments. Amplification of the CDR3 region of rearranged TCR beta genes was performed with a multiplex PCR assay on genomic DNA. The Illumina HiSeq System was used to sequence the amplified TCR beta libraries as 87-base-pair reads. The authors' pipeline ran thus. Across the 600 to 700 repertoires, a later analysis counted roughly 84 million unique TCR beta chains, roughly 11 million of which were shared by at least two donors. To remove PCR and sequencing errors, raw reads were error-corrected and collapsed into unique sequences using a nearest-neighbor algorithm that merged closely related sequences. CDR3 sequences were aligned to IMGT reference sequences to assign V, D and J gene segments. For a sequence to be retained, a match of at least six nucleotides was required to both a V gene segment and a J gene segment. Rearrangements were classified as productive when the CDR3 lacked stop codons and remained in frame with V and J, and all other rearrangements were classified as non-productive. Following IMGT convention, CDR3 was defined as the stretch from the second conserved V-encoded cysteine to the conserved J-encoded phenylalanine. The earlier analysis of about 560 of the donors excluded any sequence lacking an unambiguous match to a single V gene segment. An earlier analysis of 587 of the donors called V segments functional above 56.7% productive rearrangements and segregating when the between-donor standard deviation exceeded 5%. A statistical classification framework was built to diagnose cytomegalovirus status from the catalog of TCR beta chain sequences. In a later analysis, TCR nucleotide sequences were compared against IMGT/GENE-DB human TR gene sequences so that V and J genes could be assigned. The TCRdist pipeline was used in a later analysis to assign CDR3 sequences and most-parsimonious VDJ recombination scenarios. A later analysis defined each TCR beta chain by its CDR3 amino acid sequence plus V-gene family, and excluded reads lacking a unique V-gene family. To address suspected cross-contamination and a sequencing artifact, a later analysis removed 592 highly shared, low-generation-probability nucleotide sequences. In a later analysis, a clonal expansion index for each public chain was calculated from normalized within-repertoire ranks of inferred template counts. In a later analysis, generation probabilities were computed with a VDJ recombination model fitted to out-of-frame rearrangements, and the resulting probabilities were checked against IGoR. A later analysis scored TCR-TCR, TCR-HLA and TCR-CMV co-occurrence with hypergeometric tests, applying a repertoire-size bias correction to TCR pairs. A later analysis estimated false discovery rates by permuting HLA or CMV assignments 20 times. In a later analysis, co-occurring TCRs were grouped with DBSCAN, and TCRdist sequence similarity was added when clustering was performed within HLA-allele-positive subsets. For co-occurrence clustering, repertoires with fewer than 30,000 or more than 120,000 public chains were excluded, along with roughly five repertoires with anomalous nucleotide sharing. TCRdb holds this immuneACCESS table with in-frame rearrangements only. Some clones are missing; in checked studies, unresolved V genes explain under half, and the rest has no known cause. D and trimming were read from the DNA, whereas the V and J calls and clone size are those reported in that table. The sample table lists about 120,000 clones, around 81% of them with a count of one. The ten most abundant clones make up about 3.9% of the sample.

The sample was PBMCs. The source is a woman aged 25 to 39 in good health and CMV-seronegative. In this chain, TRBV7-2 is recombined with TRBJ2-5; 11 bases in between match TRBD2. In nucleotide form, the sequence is TGTGCCAGCAGCTTAGTAACTTTTCCGGGACTAGCGGTCCAAGAGACCCAGTACTTC. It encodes CASSLVTFPGLAVQETQYF.